This T cell receptor (beta chain) was sequenced during a study of CD8 T cells in Susac syndrome. Germline V lookup: CDR1 SEHNR, CDR2 FQNEAQ (reference sequence). V lost 5 bases to trimming and J lost 5 bases, with 9 bases between them. The CDR3 runs to 13 residues. Random-hexamer reverse transcription was applied to roughly 0.5 to 1 ug RNA. In TCRdb, the immunoSEQ multiplex PCR reads were re-called with MiXCR into one record per CDR3 protein. Of 120,000 to 150,000 distinct CDR3 sequences listed, roughly 95% were seen once; the top ten hold approximately 0.09%. Sequenced: CD4+ T cells from PBMCs. This receptor was obtained from a human donor in good health. The chain is built from TRBV7-9 and TRBJ2-2; D not certain. The CDR3 nucleotides are TGTGCCAGCAGCAAGGATTGGACCGGGGAGCTGTTTTTT. It translates to CASSKDWTGELFF. Based on the CDR3 plus reference TRBV7-9 and TRBJ2-2, the full variable domain is DTGVSQNPRHKITKRGQNVTFRCDPISEHNRLYWYRQTLGQGPEFLTYFQNEAQLEKSRLLSDRFSAERPKGSFSTLEIQRTEQGDSAMYLCASSKDWTGELFFGEGSRLTVL.